This T cell receptor (beta chain) was observed in a study of T-cell memory formation after mild COVID-19. V trimming: 5 bases; J trimming: 4 bases; junction bases outside the gene matches: 3. The CDR3 contains 14 residues. In germline, CDR1 is SEHNR, CDR2 FQNEAQ (reference sequence). This clonotype was observed a handful of times. Its antigen is not known. MiXCR, applied by TCRdb to the 5' RACE reads, yields one record per CDR3 protein. Counted here are about 240,000 distinct CDR3 sequences, roughly 9.4% occurring once; the ten biggest clones make up around 20%. Study-wide findings and caveats: Mostly located in CM and EM were contracting CD4+ clones, with contracting CD8+ clones located in EMRA.

The sample was PBMCs or a T cell subset sorted from them (not recorded which). V usage is TRBV7-9 and J usage is TRBJ2-3; 10 positions agree with TRBD2. This receptor was taken from a man aged 18 to 29 who had mild COVID-19 (a few samples of this study predate the infection). Cell type and time point are not known. The CDR3 nucleotides read TGTGCCAGCAGCCGTGGACTAGCGGCAGATACGCAGTATTTT. Translation gives CASSRGLAADTQYF.